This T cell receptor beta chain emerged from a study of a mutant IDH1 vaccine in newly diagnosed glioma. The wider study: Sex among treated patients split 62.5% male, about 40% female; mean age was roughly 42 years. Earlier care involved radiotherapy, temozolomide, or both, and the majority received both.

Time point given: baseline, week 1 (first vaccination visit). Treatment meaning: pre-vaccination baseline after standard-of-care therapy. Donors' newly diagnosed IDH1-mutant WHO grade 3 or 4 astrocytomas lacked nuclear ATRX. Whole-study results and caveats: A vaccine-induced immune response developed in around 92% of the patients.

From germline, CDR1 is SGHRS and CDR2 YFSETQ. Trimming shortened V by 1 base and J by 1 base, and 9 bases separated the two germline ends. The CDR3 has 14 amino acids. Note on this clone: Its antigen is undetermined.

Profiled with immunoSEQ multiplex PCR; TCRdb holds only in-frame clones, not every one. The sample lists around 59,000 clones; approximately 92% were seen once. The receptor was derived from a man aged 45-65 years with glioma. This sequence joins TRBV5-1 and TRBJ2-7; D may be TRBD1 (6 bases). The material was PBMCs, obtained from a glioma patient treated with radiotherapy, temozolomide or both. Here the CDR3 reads CASSLRQESYEQYF. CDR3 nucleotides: TGCGCCAGCAGCTTGCGACAGGAGTCCTACGAGCAGTACTTC. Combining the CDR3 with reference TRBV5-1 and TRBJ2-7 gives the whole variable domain KAGVTQTPRYLIKTRGQQVTLSCSPISGHRSVSWYQQTPGQGLQFLFEYFSETQRNKGNFPGRFSGRQFSNSRSEMNVSTLELGDSALYLCASSLRQESYEQYFGPGTRLTVT.